The 27 T cell receptor beta chains below all came from one sample that was sequenced in a study of T cell responses to AZD1222 COVID-19 vaccine. Profiled with immunoSEQ multiplex PCR; TCRdb holds only in-frame clones, not every one. The sample consists of 90,000 to 130,000 clones, over 85% of them appearing once. Here the sequenced sample was peripheral blood, taken 28 days after the second AZD1222 dose. The receptors were sampled from an adult who received the AZD1222 COVID-19 vaccine.

The rearrangement joins TRBV5-4 to TRBJ1-1; 7 nucleotides match TRBD1. The J segment lost 6 bases and the V segment lost 5 bases, leaving 4 bases of the junction unmatched. Germline V gene lookup returns CDR1 SGHNT and CDR2 YYREEE (reference sequence). The CDR3 is 12 amino acids. CDR3 sequence reads: CASSRDRAEAFF. The CDR3 DNA follows: TGTGCCAGCAGTCGCGACAGGGCTGAAGCTTTCTTT.

The rearrangement joins TRBV3-1 (or the pseudogene TRBV3-2) to TRBJ2-5, with 14 nucleotides matching TRBD2. The germline gives CDR1 LGHDT, CDR2 YNNKEL (reference sequence). This CDR3 spans 15 amino acids. The ends lost 10 bases at V and 4 bases at J; junction bases unmatched: 8. The CDR3 is CATNRLAGGRETQYF. In DNA, the CDR3 is TGTGCCACGAACAGACTAGCGGGGGGGCGAGAGACCCAGTACTTC.

The chain couples TRBV18 to TRBJ2-7; TRBD1 agrees at 9 bases. The CDR3 is 14 amino acids. The germline CDR1 and CDR2 sequences are KGHSH and LQKENI. V lost 6 bases, J lost 6 bases, and 9 bases stayed unmatched. In nucleotides, the CDR3 is TGTGCCAGCTCCCAGGGACAGGGACTCGCCGAGCAGTACTTC. This encodes CASSQGQGLAEQYF.

V is TRBV4-2 and J is TRBJ1-5; the D is unclear. This CDR3 contains 13 residues. The ends were cut back, 0 bases at V and 8 bases at J, with 8 bases in the middle. Germline CDR1 is LGHNA and CDR2 is YNFKEQ. The CDR3 protein is CASSQDWREPQHF. CDR3 sequence (DNA): TGTGCCAGCAGCCAAGATTGGAGGGAGCCCCAGCATTTT.

The V call is TRBV27, the J call TRBJ1-5; no clear D. With 7 bases removed from V and 5 bases from J, the gap between germline ends came to 21 bases. The CDR3 covers 16 residues. Looked up from germline, CDR1 is MNHEY and CDR2 is SMNVEV (reference sequence). The CDR3 spells CASNSRGSPGDQPQHF. The CDR3 DNA is TGTGCCAGCAACTCCCGCGGTAGCCCGGGAGATCAGCCCCAGCATTTT.

This chain joins TRBV11-3 and TRBJ1-5; D perhaps matches TRBD1 (5 bases). This CDR3 region has 12 residues. Trimming stripped 1 base from V and 9 bases from J, with 7 bases between. Germline V gene lookup returns CDR1 SGHNT and CDR2 YENEEA. CDR3 DNA sequence: TGTGCCAGCAGCTTAGGTGGGGGGCCCCAGCATTTT. It translates to CASSLGGGPQHF.

V usage is TRBV6-4 and J usage is TRBJ2-6; a possible D gene is TRBD1 (6 bases). The germline V gene has CDR1 MRHNA and CDR2 SNTAGT. The CDR3 totals 16 residues. V was trimmed by 0 bases and J by 4 bases, leaving 10 bases between them. In nucleotides, the CDR3 is TGTGCCAGCAGTGACTCTGGGGGCGCGGGGGCCAACGTCCTGACTTTC. The encoded protein is CASSDSGGAGANVLTF.

The chain has TRBV3-1 (or the pseudogene TRBV3-2) and TRBJ2-1; 8 nucleotides line up with TRBD2. The trim removed 3 bases at V and 1 base at J, leaving 8 bases unmatched. CDR3 size: 17 residues. Germline loops: CDR1 LGHDT, CDR2 YNNKEL (reference sequence). CDR3: CASSQHQLAASYNEQFF. DNA for the CDR3: TGTGCCAGCAGCCAGCACCAACTAGCGGCGTCCTACAATGAGCAGTTCTTC.

The chain joins TRBV3-1 (or the pseudogene TRBV3-2) to TRBJ2-5; tentatively, D is TRBD2 (6 bases). Trimming stripped 2 bases from V and 5 bases from J, with 12 bases between. The CDR3 totals 14 residues. Germline V CDR1 and CDR2: LGHDT, YNNKEL (reference sequence). CDR3 region: CASSQSPGGETQYF. CDR3 coding DNA: TGTGCCAGCAGCCAATCACCTGGGGGGGAGACCCAGTACTTC.

The chain has TRBV30 and TRBJ1-4, with 8 bases lining up with TRBD1. Looked up from germline, CDR1 is GTSNPN and CDR2 is SVGIG (reference sequence). This CDR3 has 15 amino acids. Germline trimming cut 2 bases from V and 8 bases from J; bases unmatched to any gene: 10. The CDR3 spells CAWSPLKQGAEKLFF. The CDR3 nucleotides read TGTGCCTGGAGTCCCCTCAAGCAGGGGGCAGAAAAACTGTTTTTT.

This chain uses TRBV9 with TRBJ1-5; no firm D call. CDR1 and CDR2 (germline): SGDLS, YYNGEE. V lost 2 bases and J lost 2, with 14 bases in between. The CDR3 is 16 residues long. The DNA of the CDR3 is TGTGCCAGCAGCGTGTATGCAATGAAGGGCAATCAGCCCCAGCATTTT. Translating it yields CASSVYAMKGNQPQHF.

The CDR3 is CASSPPPGLNEKLFF. The CDR3 bases are TGTGCCAGCTCACCACCACCGGGACTCAATGAAAAACTGTTTTTT. The chain uses TRBV18 and TRBJ1-4; possibly TRBD1 for D (5 bases). The V and J ends lost 0 bases and 5 bases respectively, with 10 bases between them. CDR3 length: 15 residues. CDR1 and CDR2 (germline): KGHSH, LQKENI.

This chain uses TRBV19 with TRBJ2-3, with 13 bases identical to TRBD2. The V gene's germline CDR1 is LNHDA and CDR2 SQIVND (reference sequence). The CDR3 has 19 amino acids. Trimming took 3 bases from V and 2 from J; bases not matched to a gene: 11. CDR3 DNA sequence: TGTGCCAGTAGTATTGGGGTAATGGGACTAGCGGGAACCACAGATACGCAGTATTTT. It codes for CASSIGVMGLAGTTDTQYF. The complete variable domain, with remaining parts taken from reference TRBV19 and TRBJ2-3, reads DGGITQSPKYLFRKEGQNVTLSCEQNLNHDAMYWYRQDPGQGLRLIYYSQIVNDFQKGDIAEGYSVSREKKESFPLTVTSAQKNPTAFYLCASSIGVMGLAGTTDTQYFGPGTRLTVL.

This chain joins TRBV11-3 and TRBJ1-1; D is perhaps TRBD1 (5 bases). The V end lost 3 bases, the J end lost 0 bases, and 17 bases lay between the germline ends. Germline CDR1 reads SGHNT; CDR2 reads YENEEA. The length of the CDR3 is 17 residues. The CDR3: CASSLGGPGSLNTEAFF. In DNA form, the CDR3 reads TGTGCCAGCAGCTTGGGGGGACCAGGGTCGCTGAACACTGAAGCTTTCTTT. The full variable domain, completed using reference TRBV11-3 and TRBJ1-1, is EAGVVQSPRYKIIEKKQPVAFWCNPISGHNTLYWYLQNLGQGPELLIRYENEEAVDDSQLPKDRFSAERLKGVDSTLKIQPAELGDSAVYLCASSLGGPGSLNTEAFFGQGTRLTVV.

The V gene is TRBV6-6, the J gene TRBJ2-2, with 7 bases that match TRBD1. This CDR3 has 14 residues. J was trimmed by 6 bases and V by 7 bases; bases with no gene match: 8. Per germline, CDR1 MNHNY and CDR2 SVGAGI (reference sequence). CDR3 sequence: CASNPTGPSGELFF. The CDR3 DNA reads as TGTGCCAGCAATCCGACAGGGCCATCCGGGGAGCTGTTTTTT.

This clone was recorded only once. The CDR3 nucleotides read TGTGCCAGCAGCCCAACAGGCTACACTGAAGCTTTCTTT. Amino acid sequence: CASSPTGYTEAFF. This chain uses TRBV6-5 with TRBJ1-1, with D possibly TRBD1 on 5 matching bases. The CDR3 consists of 13 residues. CDR1 is MNHEY, CDR2 SVGAGI, per germline. V dropped 6 bases and J dropped 3 bases, with 11 bases sitting between them.

J is TRBJ1-3 and V is TRBV5-5; tentatively, D is TRBD1 (5 bases). The V gene lost 6 bases and the J gene lost 0 bases, with 13 bases spanning the gap. The CDR3 is 15 residues long. Germline values: CDR1 SGHKS, CDR2 YYEKEE (reference sequence). The CDR3 spells CASTWGVPSGNTIYF. The CDR3 DNA follows: TGTGCCAGCACTTGGGGCGTGCCCTCTGGAAACACCATATATTTT.

The CDR3 loop reads CASSLAQFNTEAFF. The CDR3 nucleotides are TGTGCCAGCAGCCTGGCACAATTTAACACTGAAGCTTTCTTT. This sequence joins TRBV9 and TRBJ1-1; D gene unclear. Trimming left V 4 bases short and J 2 bases short, with 12 bases between. The germline CDR1 and CDR2 sequences are SGDLS and YYNGEE. The CDR3 consists of 14 residues.

This chain uses TRBV27 with TRBJ1-1; the D is unclear. The germline gives CDR1 MNHEY, CDR2 SMNVEV (reference sequence). V lost 1 base to trimming and J lost 0 bases, with 3 bases between them. This CDR3 has 13 residues. As DNA, the CDR3 is TGTGCCAGCAGTTTATTAGTGAACACTGAAGCTTTCTTT. Translating gives CASSLLVNTEAFF.

The chain has TRBV2 and TRBJ1-2; possible D gene TRBD1, 5 bases. CDR1 is SNHLY and CDR2 is FYNNEI in the germline V gene. Trimming pared 7 bases from V and 5 bases from J, leaving 14 bases between. The CDR3 consists of 13 residues. The CDR3 spells CASNTGTLYGYTF. The DNA for the CDR3 is TGTGCCAGCAACACCGGGACTCTGTATGGCTACACCTTC. Full variable domain (remainder filled in from reference TRBV2 and TRBJ1-2): EPEVTQTPSHQVTQMGQEVILRCVPISNHLYFYWYRQILGQKVEFLVSFYNNEISEKSEIFDDQFSVERPDGSNFTLKIRSTKLEDSAMYFCASNTGTLYGYTFGSGTRLTVV.

The chain links TRBV6-5 to TRBJ2-1; the match to TRBD2 covers 11 bases. The germline V gene has CDR1 MNHEY and CDR2 SVGAGI. Germline trimming cut 11 bases from V and 7 bases from J; bases unmatched to any gene: 13. The CDR3 is 15 amino acids. The chain's CDR3 is CAHTGGGLAVNEQFF. As DNA, the CDR3 is TGTGCCCACACAGGTGGGGGACTAGCGGTAAATGAGCAGTTCTTC.

This chain links TRBV6-5 with TRBJ2-5; no reliable D call. Per the germline V gene, CDR1 is MNHEY and CDR2 is SVGAGI. The V and J ends lost 6 bases and 2 bases respectively, with 13 bases between them. The CDR3 runs to 14 residues. The CDR3 coding sequence is TGTGCCAGCAGAGACCGTAGCTTGCAAGAGACCCAGTACTTC. Amino acids: CASRDRSLQETQYF.

The chain combines TRBV14 with TRBJ2-1; TRBD1 agrees at 7 bases. Germline V gives CDR1 SGHDN, CDR2 FVKESK. This CDR3 is 12 amino acids long. V shed 6 bases, J shed 7 bases, and the junction held 3 bases outside the gene matches. In DNA form, the CDR3 reads TGTGCCAGCAGGGGGACAGCTAATGAGCAGTTCTTC. Protein: CASRGTANEQFF.

This rearrangement joins TRBV19 to TRBJ1-1, with D unclear. The CDR3 is 13 amino acids. Germline V gene lookup returns CDR1 LNHDA and CDR2 SQIVND (reference sequence). V was cut by 3 bases and J by 8 bases, with 13 bases left in between. CDR3 loop: CASSIGIKGEAFF. The CDR3 DNA reads TGTGCCAGTAGTATTGGTATTAAAGGAGAAGCTTTCTTT.

V and J are TRBV28 and TRBJ2-7, with D uncertain. V was pared by 6 bases and J by 2 bases, with 14 bases between. Germline-derived CDR1 and CDR2 are MDHEN and SYDVKM. The CDR3 is 14 amino acids. In nucleotides, the CDR3 is TGTGCCAGCAGCCTAAATTTAAGTCCCTACGAGCAGTACTTC. Its translation is CASSLNLSPYEQYF.

CDR3 sequence (DNA): TGTGCCAGCAGTGCAACCCCGCACAGAGCGAGTAATGAAAAACTGTTTTTT. This sequence encodes CASSATPHRASNEKLFF. V is TRBV6-1 and J is TRBJ1-4; D is unclear. V was trimmed by 4 bases and J by 4 bases, leaving 19 bases between them. The germline V gene encodes CDR1 MNHNS and CDR2 SASEGT. The CDR3 has 17 residues.

This chain connects TRBV10-3 to TRBJ2-7; 11 positions match TRBD2. The CDR3 is 14 amino acids. V shed 9 bases, J shed 1 base, and the junction held 5 bases outside the gene matches. Germline V CDR1 and CDR2: ENHRY, SYGVKD. In DNA form, the CDR3 reads TGTGCCATTACTAGCGGGGGTCATTCCTACGAGCAGTACTTC. Amino acids: CAITSGGHSYEQYF.